The 11 T cell receptor beta chains below were found in one sample sequenced in a study of shared clonotypes between healthy human individuals. Profiling relied on immunoSEQ multiplex PCR, and the TCRdb table lists in-frame clones only, not all of them. Seen here are 2.3 million or so clones, more than 85% observed once, and the top ten hold 0.39%. What was sequenced was naive CD4+ T cells from PBMCs. The subset denotes: CD45RA+ positively selected. These receptors originate from a man aged 18 to 30 in good health. Some clones in this sample may be carry-over from other donors' samples.

In this sample, this clone turned up once. This chain connects TRBV7-9 to TRBJ1-2; no clear D gene. The V gene's germline CDR1 is SEHNR and CDR2 FQNEAQ (reference sequence). Deletions cut 5 bases from V and 3 bases from J, with 13 bases between. There are 14 residues in the CDR3. The CDR3 loop is CASSPRPEHYGYTF. In DNA, the CDR3 is TGTGCCAGCAGCCCTCGCCCAGAACACTATGGCTACACCTTC.

The chain carries TRBV5-4 and TRBJ2-3, with D unclear. The CDR3 has 14 amino acids. V was pared by 3 bases and J by 9 bases, with 17 bases between. Germline CDR1 reads SGHNT; CDR2 reads YYREEE (reference sequence). This chain's CDR3 is CASSSLPVEGTQYF. The CDR3 DNA follows: TGTGCCAGCAGCTCCCTACCAGTTGAAGGCACGCAGTATTTT.

The gene calls are TRBV29-1 and TRBJ2-7; weak D call: TRBD2 (6 bases). The CDR3 sequence is 13 residues long. Trimming took 7 bases from V and 3 from J, leaving 16 bases between them. CDR1 is SQVTM and CDR2 is ANQGSEA in the germline V gene. The CDR3 DNA reads as TGCAGCGCTCTGCCGGGGGAAAGCTACGAGCAGTACTTC. Residues: CSALPGESYEQYF.

Note on this clone: Other DNA sequences in this specimen translate into the identical CDR3. The chain combines TRBV28 with TRBJ2-7; unclear D gene. Germline CDR1 MDHEN, CDR2 SYDVKM. Trimming stripped 2 bases from V and 7 bases from J, with 6 bases between. This CDR3 is built from 11 residues. CDR3 sequence reads: CASSLTREQYF. DNA of the CDR3: TGTGCCAGCAGTTTAACGCGGGAGCAGTACTTC. Looking up the rest from reference TRBV28 and TRBJ2-7 gives the full variable domain: DVKVTQSSRYLVKRTGEKVFLECVQDMDHENMFWYRQDPGLGLRLIYFSYDVKMKEKGDIPEGYSVSREKKERFSLILESASTNQTSMYLCASSLTREQYFGPGTRLTVT.

As to this clone: The same CDR3 also results from other DNA sequences found in this sample. This chain connects TRBV30 to TRBJ2-2; D gene ambiguous. The CDR3 covers 10 residues. Trimming left V 3 bases short and J 8 bases short, with 4 bases between. Germline loops: CDR1 GTSNPN, CDR2 SVGIG (reference sequence). The CDR3 sequence: CAWRAGELFF. CDR3 DNA: TGTGCCTGGAGGGCTGGGGAGCTGTTTTTT.

This clone was seen a single time. The rearrangement uses TRBV7-3 and TRBJ2-3; D not certain. Germline lookup yields CDR1 SGHTA and CDR2 FQGTGA. V was pared by 5 bases and J by 1 base, with 10 bases between. This CDR3 spans 14 amino acids. CDR3 sequence reads: CASSRSRGTDTQYF. In DNA form, the CDR3 reads TGTGCCAGCAGCCGCAGTCGGGGCACAGATACGCAGTATTTT. Full variable domain (rest looked up from reference TRBV7-3 and TRBJ2-3): GAGVSQTPSNKVTEKGKYVELRCDPISGHTALYWYRQSLGQGPEFLIYFQGTGAADDSGLPNDRFFAVRPEGSVSTLKIQRTERGDSAVYLCASSRSRGTDTQYFGPGTRLTVL.

This clone has a single count. The chain links TRBV27 to TRBJ1-2; no clear D. The germline V and J ends were trimmed by 4 bases and 7 bases, with 13 bases remaining between them. Per the germline V gene, CDR1 is MNHEY and CDR2 is SMNVEV (reference sequence). The length of the CDR3 is 13 residues. This CDR3 reads CASSSGVYGGYTF. The CDR3 bases are TGTGCCAGCAGTTCCGGGGTTTATGGTGGCTACACCTTC.

The J gene is TRBJ2-2, the V gene TRBV12-5, with unresolved D. The germline V gene encodes CDR1 LGHNT and CDR2 FRNRAP. With 4 bases removed from V and 6 bases from J, the gap between germline ends came to 3 bases. CDR3 length: 11 residues. The CDR3 here is CASGSPGELFF. The CDR3 nucleotides read TGTGCTAGTGGTTCCCCCGGGGAGCTGTTTTTT.

The chain joins TRBV7-9 to TRBJ1-3, with TRBD1 as a possible D gene (6 bases). Germline CDR1 SEHNR, CDR2 FQNEAQ (reference sequence). Trimming took 5 bases from V and 0 from J, leaving 20 bases between them. The CDR3 sequence is 18 residues long. The CDR3 sequence: CASSPQGGRIISGNTIYF. CDR3 in DNA: TGTGCCAGCAGCCCACAGGGTGGGCGCATTATCTCTGGAAACACCATATATTTT.

The genes are TRBV5-1 and TRBJ2-2; TRBD1 aligns across 9 bases. The CDR3 is made up of 17 amino acids. V was clipped by 4 bases and J by 7 bases; unmatched bases: 14. CDR1 is SGHRS, CDR2 YFSETQ, per germline. CDR3 loop: CASSEGQGSNPNGELFF. CDR3 DNA sequence: TGCGCCAGCAGCGAGGGACAGGGTTCGAATCCAAACGGGGAGCTGTTTTTT.

The chain joins TRBV2 to TRBJ2-5; D unresolved. V gave up 6 bases and J gave up 0 bases, with 11 bases separating them. CDR1 and CDR2 from the germline V gene are SNHLY and FYNNEI. The CDR3 has 14 residues. The CDR3 DNA reads TGTGCCAGCAGCTCTGGAGAGTACCAAGAGACCCAGTACTTC. Residues: CASSSGEYQETQYF.